Listed here is a single T cell receptor (beta chain). This clonotype came up many times. The target of this receptor is not known. Nothing much larger sits one base from this clone, and base qualities are not available. The sample is drawn from a study of spatial heterogeneity in lung cancer (dated by TCRdb to the late 2010s). Background for the entire study: Beta-chain transcripts were consistently detected in greater numbers than alpha-chain transcripts, which likely reflects a higher abundance of beta-chain transcripts. In the raw uncorrected reads, each unique combination of TCR and UMI appeared more than ten times on average. In non-small cell lung cancer, the study made a quantitative comparison of TCR alpha and beta repertoires among multiple tumor regions, matched nontumor lung and blood. The study linked features of the TCR repertoire to counts of nonsynonymous mutations, which were determined by whole-exome sequencing of tumor tissue. At surgery, both alpha and beta chains were TCR-sequenced in 220 tumor regions, approximately 64 matched nontumor lung samples and a few dozen PBMC samples.

From the cysteine up to the phenylalanine, the CDR3 has a length of 15 residues. Only the CDR3 region is kept as DNA, spanning 45 bases read in frame from base 1. CDR1 and CDR2 are read off the germline V gene as SGHVS and FQNEAQ. Relative to germline, V is 5 bases shorter and J is 0 bases shorter, with 13 bases between their ends. The method was 5' RACE. Sequencing instrument: NextSeq 500. In the TCR library protocol, a unique molecular identifier was attached to each TCR cDNA molecule so that PCR and sequencing errors could be corrected. The study's processing was this. TCR identification, UMI-based error correction and CDR3 extraction were all carried out with Decombinator tools. TCRs above a frequency of 2 per 1,000, corresponding to the top 1% of the tumor frequency distribution, were defined as expanded. Renyi diversity was computed with the R vegan package after each repertoire had been subsampled 100 times to 5,000 TCRs. CDR3 similarity networks were built from amino acid triplet string-kernel similarity, with CDR3s being connected when pairwise similarity was above 0.82. TCRdb reanalyzed the raw reads on its own, using fastp at Q25 for trimming and MiXCR for clone calling, and kept in-frame beta chains. Entries that share a CDR3 protein sequence are merged under the most common genes and DNA. None of the V and J calls come from the authors' own analysis; TCRdb made them. For this sample there are 45,000 to 55,000 distinct CDR3 sequences; approximately 5.7% appear just once. Of the sample, 8.5% to 14% falls within the top ten clones.

Here is what the overall study found, with its caveats: Ubiquitous expanded tumor TCRs showed up in blood more often at tumor resection than at routine follow-up. Additional single-cell paired TCR alpha and beta sequencing was considered necessary to confirm, at a functional level, the hypothesis that regional TCRs recognize regional mutations.

Sample time point, as interpreted from the label and publication: sample taken at primary tumor resection. Without any cell sorting, TCR sequencing was performed on whole RNA extracted either from tumor and nontumor lung tissue or from cryopreserved PBMC samples. Donors were 65 to 85 patients with early-stage, untreated non-small cell lung cancer from the lung TRACERx cohort. Only patients for whom sufficient RNA was available from at least two tumor regions were selected for TCR sequencing. The clonotype originates from a male donor with early-stage non-small cell lung cancer. The rearrangement joined TRBV7-8 to TRBJ1-2; the D gene is perhaps TRBD1, on 5 matching bases. The specimen comprised PBMCs, sampled at surgery. In nucleotide form, the sequence is TGTGCCAGCAGCGGGGGGTACGGAACTAACTATGGCTACACCTTC. Translated, this is CASSGGYGTNYGYTF.